The clone carrying this T cell receptor beta chain was seen just once. Its target is not known. The data derive from a study of shared clonotypes between healthy human individuals. Study-wide results and limits: The expectation was that sequencing depth would affect clonotype sharing among donors.

Libraries were prepared by immunoSEQ multiplex PCR; TCRdb keeps only in-frame clonotypes and omits some of them. Among over a million clones listed, about 98% were seen once. Healthy HIV-negative adults with no recent acute infections or vaccinations were recruited as donors. This CDR3 has 16 residues. Germline lookup yields CDR1 SGHAT and CDR2 FQNNGV. V gave up 0 bases and J gave up 2 bases, with 10 bases separating them. The sample taken for sequencing was naive CD4+ T cells sorted from blood. Subset indicated: CD45RA+ positively selected. This receptor was obtained from a man aged 25-45 years in good health. The V gene is TRBV11-2, the J gene TRBJ2-2; D remains ambiguous. Here the CDR3 reads CASSLEGSLNTGELFF. As DNA, the CDR3 is TGTGCCAGCAGCTTAGAGGGAAGTCTTAACACCGGGGAGCTGTTTTTT.